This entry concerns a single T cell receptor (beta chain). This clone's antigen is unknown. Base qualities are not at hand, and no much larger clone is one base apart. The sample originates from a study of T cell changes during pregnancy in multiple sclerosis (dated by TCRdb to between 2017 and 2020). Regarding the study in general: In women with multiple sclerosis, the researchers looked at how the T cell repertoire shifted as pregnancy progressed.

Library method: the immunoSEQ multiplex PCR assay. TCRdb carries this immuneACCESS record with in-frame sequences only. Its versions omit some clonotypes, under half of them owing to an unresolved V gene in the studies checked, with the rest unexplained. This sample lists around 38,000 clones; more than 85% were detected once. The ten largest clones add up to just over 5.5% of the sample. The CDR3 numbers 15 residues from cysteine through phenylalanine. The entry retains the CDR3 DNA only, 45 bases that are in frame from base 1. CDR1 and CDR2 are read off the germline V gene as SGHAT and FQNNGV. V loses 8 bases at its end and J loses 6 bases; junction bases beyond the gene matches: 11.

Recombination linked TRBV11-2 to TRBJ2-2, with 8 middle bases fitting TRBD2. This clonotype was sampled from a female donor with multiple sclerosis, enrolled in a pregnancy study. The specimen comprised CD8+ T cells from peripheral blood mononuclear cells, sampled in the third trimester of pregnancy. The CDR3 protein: CASAERGSGAGELFF. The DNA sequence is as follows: TGTGCCAGCGCCGAGAGGGGTAGCGGGGCCGGGGAGCTGTTTTTT.